This TCR beta chain stems from a study of blood T cell repertoires in COVID-19. Germline assignment: CDR1 LNHDA and CDR2 SQIVND (reference sequence). Trimming stripped 5 bases from V and 8 bases from J, with 18 bases between. This CDR3 comprises 14 residues. Methods used by the authors: Amplification of reference gene primers provided the estimated nucleated cell counts. The assay was immunoSEQ multiplex PCR, and TCRdb's table has in-frame clones only and misses some. V, J and clone size derive from that table, while D and trimming were established from the DNA sequence. This table has 130,000 to 150,000 clones, 87% appearing once.

This clonotype originated in a man aged 50-60 years who had recovered from COVID-19. The sequenced sample was peripheral blood. The rearrangement uses TRBV19 and TRBJ1-2; D is uncertain. CDR3 residues: CASSPTDRLGGYTF. Here the CDR3 DNA reads TGTGCCAGTAGTCCCACCGACCGACTAGGCGGCTACACCTTC.